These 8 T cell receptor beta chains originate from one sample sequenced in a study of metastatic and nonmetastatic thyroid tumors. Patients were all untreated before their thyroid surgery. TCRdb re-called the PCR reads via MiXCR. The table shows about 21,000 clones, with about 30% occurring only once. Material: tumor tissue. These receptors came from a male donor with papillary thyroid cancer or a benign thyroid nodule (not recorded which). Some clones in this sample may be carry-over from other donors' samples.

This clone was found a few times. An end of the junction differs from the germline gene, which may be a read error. The CDR3 DNA sequence: TGTGCCAGCAGTGAAAGCACAGGTTGGAGTTCACCCCTCCAATTT. This translates into CASSESTGWSSPLQF. The chain couples TRBV6-1 to TRBJ1-6, with D perhaps matching TRBD1 (5 bases). CDR1 and CDR2 (germline): MNHNS, SASEGT. There are 15 residues in the CDR3.

CDR3 amino acids: CASSLGLDYGYTF. The CDR3 DNA sequence: TGTGCCAGCAGCTTAGGACTGGACTATGGCTACACCTTC. The V and J genes are TRBV7-9 and TRBJ1-2; D call uncertain. The CDR3 contains 13 residues. The V and J ends lost 1 base and 3 bases respectively, with 6 bases between them. The germline CDR1 and CDR2 sequences are SEHNR and FQNEAQ (reference sequence). Based on the CDR3 plus reference TRBV7-9 and TRBJ1-2, the full variable domain is DTGVSQNPRHKITKRGQNVTFRCDPISEHNRLYWYRQTLGQGPEFLTYFQNEAQLEKSRLLSDRFSAERPKGSFSTLEIQRTEQGDSAMYLCASSLGLDYGYTFGSGTRLTVV.

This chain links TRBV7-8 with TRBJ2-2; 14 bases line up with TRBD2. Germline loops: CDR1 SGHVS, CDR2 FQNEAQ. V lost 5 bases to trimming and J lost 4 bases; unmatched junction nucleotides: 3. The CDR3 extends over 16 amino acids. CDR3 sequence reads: CASSIGLAGGTGELFF. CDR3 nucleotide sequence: TGTGCCAGCAGCATCGGACTAGCGGGGGGCACCGGGGAGCTGTTTTTT.

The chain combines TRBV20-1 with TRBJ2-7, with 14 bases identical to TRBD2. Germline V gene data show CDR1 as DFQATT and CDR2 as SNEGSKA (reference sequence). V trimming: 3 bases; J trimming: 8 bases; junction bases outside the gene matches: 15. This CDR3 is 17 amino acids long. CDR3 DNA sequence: TGCAGTGCTAGTGAGCGACTAGCGGGAGGGCCCCTGACAAAGCAGTACTTC. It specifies CSASERLAGGPLTKQYF.

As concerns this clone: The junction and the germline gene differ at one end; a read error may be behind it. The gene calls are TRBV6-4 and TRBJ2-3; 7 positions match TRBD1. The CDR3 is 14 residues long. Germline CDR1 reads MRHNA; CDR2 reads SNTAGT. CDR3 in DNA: TGTGGCAGCAGTGTCCAGGGGGGCACAGATACGCAGTATTTT. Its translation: CGSSVQGGTDTQYF.

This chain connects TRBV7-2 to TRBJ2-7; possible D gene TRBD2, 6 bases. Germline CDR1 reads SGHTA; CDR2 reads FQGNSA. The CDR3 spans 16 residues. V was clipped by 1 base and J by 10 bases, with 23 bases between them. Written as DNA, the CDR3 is TGTGCCAGCAGCTTAGTGCCCCCACACTGGGGAGGCGATCAGTACTTC. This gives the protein CASSLVPPHWGGDQYF. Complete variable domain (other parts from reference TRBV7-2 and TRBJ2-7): GAGVSQSPSNKVTEKGKDVELRCDPISGHTALYWYRQSLGQGLEFLIYFQGNSAPDKSGLPSDRFSAERTGGSVSTLTIQRTQQEDSAVYLCASSLVPPHWGGDQYFGPGTRLTVT.

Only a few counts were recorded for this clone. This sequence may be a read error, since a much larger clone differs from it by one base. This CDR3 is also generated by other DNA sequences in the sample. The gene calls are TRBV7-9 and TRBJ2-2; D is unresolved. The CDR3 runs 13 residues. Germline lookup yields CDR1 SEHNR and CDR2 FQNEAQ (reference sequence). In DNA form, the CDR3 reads TGTGCCAGCAGAATTGGAAGGGCCGGTGAGCTGTTTTTT. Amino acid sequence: CASRIGRAGELFF.

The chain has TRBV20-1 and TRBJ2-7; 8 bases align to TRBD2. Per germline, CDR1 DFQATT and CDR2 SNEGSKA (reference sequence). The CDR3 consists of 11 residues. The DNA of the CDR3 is TGCATTTTGACTAGCGTCTACGAGCAGTACTTC. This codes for CILTSVYEQYF.